Below are 29 T cell receptor beta chains sequenced from a single sample in a study of shared clonotypes between healthy human individuals (TCRdb year 2020). Libraries were made using the immunoSEQ multiplex PCR assay. The table comes from immuneACCESS by way of TCRdb, which keeps in-frame sequences with V and J called. Part of the clones is missing from these tables; in studies checked, under half for an unresolved V gene and the rest for unknown reasons. This sample holds about 2 million clones; approximately 95% were observed only once. The ten largest account for roughly 0.13% of the sample. The specimen was naive CD4+ T cells sorted from blood. This specimen's cell subset or site label, interpreted: CD45RA+ positively selected. These receptors were collected from a young man in good health.

As regards this clone: In the same sample, other DNA sequences code for this CDR3. The chain has TRBV7-2 and TRBJ2-7, with 8 bases lining up with TRBD2. CDR3 size: 15 residues. The V gene's germline CDR1 is SGHTA and CDR2 FQGNSA. V gave up 1 base and J gave up 2 bases; unmatched junction bases: 4. CDR3 DNA sequence: TGTGCCAGCAGCTTAGTCCGTAGCGGGGCCTACGAGCAGTACTTC. Protein sequence: CASSLVRSGAYEQYF.

V is TRBV5-1 and J is TRBJ2-1; D is uncertain. The CDR3 runs 16 residues. V was trimmed by 4 bases and J by 5 bases, leaving 19 bases between them. Germline V lookup: CDR1 SGHRS, CDR2 YFSETQ. The CDR3: CASSLKTIPTDNEQFF. Written as DNA, the CDR3 is TGCGCCAGCAGCCTAAAGACGATCCCAACGGACAATGAGCAGTTCTTC.

The DNA of the CDR3 is TGTGCCAGCAGCTTCGGTAAGGGGGTCGTATACGAGCAGTACTTC. It yields the protein CASSFGKGVVYEQYF. The chain uses TRBV5-8 and TRBJ2-7; weak D call: TRBD1 (6 bases). Trimming took off 2 bases at V and 4 bases at J, with 16 bases between the two ends. The CDR3 spans 15 residues. CDR1 and CDR2 from the germline V gene are SGHTS and YDEGEE.

The gene calls are TRBV5-4 and TRBJ2-1; no clear D gene. CDR3 length: 14 amino acids. Germline CDR1 SGHNT, CDR2 YYREEE (reference sequence). V lost 3 bases, J lost 7 bases, and 14 bases lay in between. The CDR3 reads CASSSPSLTNEQFF. CDR3 coding DNA: TGTGCCAGCAGCTCGCCGTCCCTTACAAATGAGCAGTTCTTC.

The chain is built from TRBV28 and TRBJ2-5; 8 bases align to TRBD1. Per germline, CDR1 MDHEN and CDR2 SYDVKM. This CDR3 is 13 amino acids long. V was pared by 4 bases and J by 5 bases, with 3 bases of the junction left unmatched. CDR3 sequence reads: CASSSGQVETQYF. The CDR3 nucleotides read TGTGCCAGCAGTTCGGGACAGGTTGAGACCCAGTACTTC.

This sequence joins TRBV6-1 and TRBJ2-3; D unclear. CDR1 and CDR2 from the germline V gene are MNHNS and SASEGT. V lost 8 bases to trimming and J lost 6 bases, with 12 bases between them. The CDR3 loop spans 12 amino acids. The CDR3 coding sequence is TGTGCCAGCTCCCGTAGTTCGGATACGCAGTATTTT. As protein: CASSRSSDTQYF.

DNA of the CDR3: TGTGCCAGCAGTCCGACAGGAAGGACTGAAGCTTTCTTT. It is translated as CASSPTGRTEAFF. The chain carries TRBV5-6 and TRBJ1-1; perhaps TRBD1 as D (6 bases). The V gene lost 5 bases and the J gene lost 5 bases, with 13 bases spanning the gap. Germline values: CDR1 SGHDT, CDR2 YYEEEE. The CDR3 has 13 residues.

CDR3 loop: CAWSPESYGYTF. The CDR3 nucleotides are TGTGCCTGGAGCCCGGAGAGCTATGGCTACACCTTC. The gene calls are TRBV30 and TRBJ1-2; D is undetermined. V lost 3 bases and J 4 bases, leaving 9 bases between the germline ends. The CDR3 is made up of 12 amino acids. Germline V gives CDR1 GTSNPN, CDR2 SVGIG (reference sequence).

The chain joins TRBV28 to TRBJ1-3, with D uncertain. The ends were cut back, 4 bases at V and 6 bases at J, with 13 bases in the middle. Per germline, CDR1 MDHEN and CDR2 SYDVKM. The CDR3 loop spans 14 amino acids. The CDR3 region has the DNA TGTGCCAGCAGTTCGGCGGGAGACTTAAACACCATATATTTT. Its protein product is CASSSAGDLNTIYF.

Regarding this clone: Other nucleotide sequences in the sample specify the same CDR3. The chain is built from TRBV18 and TRBJ1-1, with 9 bases aligning to TRBD1. Trimming cost V 2 bases and J 7 bases; bases outside gene matches: 2. CDR3 length equals 13 residues. CDR1 is KGHSH, CDR2 LQKENI, per germline. DNA for the CDR3: TGTGCCAGCTCACCATTGGACAGGGGTGAAGCTTTCTTT. It codes for CASSPLDRGEAFF.

The rearrangement links TRBV6-5 to TRBJ2-7, with 8 bases lining up with TRBD2. CDR1 is MNHEY, CDR2 SVGAGI, per germline. The CDR3 is 14 residues long. V trimming: 6 bases; J trimming: 9 bases; junction bases outside the gene matches: 13. CDR3 in DNA: TGTGCCAGCAGCCTAGCGGGTTCCCCTGGTGGGCAGTACTTC. This gives the protein CASSLAGSPGGQYF.

CDR3 sequence (DNA): TGTGCCAGCAGTTACCCCCTCCGGACAGGGGTTAGCATTCAGTACTTC. The encoded protein is CASSYPLRTGVSIQYF. This sequence joins TRBV6-6 and TRBJ2-4, with 9 positions matching TRBD1. With 2 bases clipped from V and 9 bases from J, the junction kept 11 bases outside the gene matches. CDR3 size: 16 residues. Germline V CDR1 and CDR2: MNHNY, SVGAGI (reference sequence).

The gene calls are TRBV19 and TRBJ2-2, with 11 bases that match TRBD1. The CDR3 consists of 14 residues. Germline-derived CDR1 and CDR2 are LNHDA and SQIVND (reference sequence). The J segment lost 7 bases and the V segment lost 7 bases, leaving 5 bases of the junction unmatched. The CDR3 DNA is TGTGCCAGTATGGGACAGGGGGTTGGCGGGGAGCTGTTTTTT. Translating gives CASMGQGVGGELFF.

The chain links TRBV19 to TRBJ2-7; the match to TRBD1 covers 11 bases. Germline V gene data show CDR1 as LNHDA and CDR2 as SQIVND (reference sequence). V lost 5 bases to trimming and J lost 2 bases; unmatched junction nucleotides: 8. The CDR3 runs to 16 residues. The CDR3 here is CASSPKPGQGAYEQYF. The CDR3 nucleotides are TGTGCCAGTAGTCCTAAACCGGGACAGGGGGCCTACGAGCAGTACTTC.

Concerning this clone: Other DNA sequences in the sample encode the same CDR3. The V gene is TRBV5-4, the J gene TRBJ1-2; no firm D call. V lost 2 bases to trimming and J lost 0 bases, with 8 bases between them. The CDR3 loop spans 14 amino acids. Germline V CDR1 and CDR2: SGHNT, YYREEE (reference sequence). In DNA form, the CDR3 reads TGTGCCAGCAGCTTAATGGATTCTAACTATGGCTACACCTTC. It codes for CASSLMDSNYGYTF. Complete variable domain (other parts from reference TRBV5-4 and TRBJ1-2): ETGVTQSPTHLIKTRGQQVTLRCSSQSGHNTVSWYQQALGQGPQFIFQYYREEENGRGNFPPRFSGLQFPNYSSELNVNALELDDSALYLCASSLMDSNYGYTFGSGTRLTVV.

DNA of the CDR3: TGTGCCAGCAGTGAAATGGCGGCAGTCCGAGGGACCCAGTACTTC. This gives the protein CASSEMAAVRGTQYF. The rearrangement joins TRBV6-1 to TRBJ2-5; unclear D gene. Trimming shortened V by 2 bases and J by 7 bases, and 17 bases separated the two germline ends. The germline V gene encodes CDR1 MNHNS and CDR2 SASEGT. The CDR3 loop spans 15 amino acids.

This clone is a singleton in its sample. The chain has TRBV4-1 and TRBJ2-5; possible D gene TRBD1, 6 bases. Germline-derived CDR1 and CDR2 are MGHRA and YSYEKL. V was pared by 0 bases and J by 5 bases, with 13 bases between. CDR3 length: 15 residues. In nucleotides, the CDR3 is TGCGCCAGCAGCCAAGAGGGGGCTCGGATGGAGACCCAGTACTTC. It is translated as CASSQEGARMETQYF.

As for this clone: Other DNA sequences of this sample code for an identical CDR3. The chain couples TRBV5-6 to TRBJ1-2, with D perhaps matching TRBD1 (6 bases). The V gene lost 2 bases and the J gene lost 4 bases, with 9 bases spanning the gap. The CDR3 spans 13 residues. The germline CDR1 and CDR2 sequences are SGHDT and YYEEEE. Here the CDR3 reads CASSLGQPYGYTF. The CDR3 DNA reads TGTGCCAGCAGCTTAGGACAGCCCTATGGCTACACCTTC.

V gene TRBV5-6 combines with J gene TRBJ1-2; D ambiguous. Germline-derived CDR1 and CDR2 are SGHDT and YYEEEE. The CDR3 is 13 residues long. The ends were cut back, 5 bases at V and 4 bases at J, with 12 bases in the middle. Here the CDR3 DNA reads TGTGCCAGCAGTCCACTATCTAGCTATGGCTACACCTTC. It yields the protein CASSPLSSYGYTF.

The V gene is TRBV7-9, the J gene TRBJ2-7; 8 bases agree with TRBD1. The CDR3 contains 19 residues. CDR1 and CDR2 (germline): SEHNR, FQNEAQ (reference sequence). J was trimmed by 4 bases and V by 0 bases; bases with no gene match: 17. The CDR3 DNA is TGTGCCAGCAGCTTAGCTTGGCCGGACAGGGACAGAGGGACTTACGAGCAGTACTTC. As protein: CASSLAWPDRDRGTYEQYF.

The chain couples TRBV7-2 to TRBJ2-7; D is possibly TRBD1 or TRBD2 (5 bases each). The length of the CDR3 is 14 residues. The V end was cut by 1 base, the J end by 2 bases, with 9 bases between. Looked up from germline, CDR1 is SGHTA and CDR2 is FQGNSA. The chain's CDR3 is CASSLDGAPYEQYF. The CDR3, as DNA: TGTGCCAGCAGCTTAGACGGGGCCCCCTACGAGCAGTACTTC.

Only one count was recorded for this clone. The chain uses TRBV4-1 and TRBJ2-1; 7 bases fit TRBD1. With 2 bases clipped from V and 6 bases from J, the junction kept 19 bases outside the gene matches. Germline V lookup: CDR1 MGHRA, CDR2 YSYEKL. This CDR3 has 19 residues. The CDR3: CASSQSPPPDRDSRNEQFF. The DNA of the CDR3 is TGCGCCAGCAGCCAAAGCCCGCCCCCCGACAGGGATTCACGCAATGAGCAGTTCTTC.

This chain uses TRBV30 with TRBJ2-3; 16 bases fit TRBD2. Germline CDR1 reads GTSNPN; CDR2 reads SVGIG (reference sequence). The J segment lost 10 bases and the V segment lost 4 bases, leaving 11 bases of the junction unmatched. The CDR3 contains 16 residues. CDR3 in DNA: TGTGCCTGGACCCCGGGACTAGCGGGAGGGCCCGGTCCGCAGTATTTT. Amino acids: CAWTPGLAGGPGPQYF.

This clone was detected a few times. This chain connects TRBV7-8 to TRBJ1-5, with D perhaps TRBD1 (5 bases). CDR3 length: 15 residues. The ends were cut back, 1 base at V and 4 bases at J, with 11 bases in the middle. CDR1 is SGHVS and CDR2 is FQNEAQ in the germline V gene. The CDR3 DNA is TGTGCCAGCAGCTTAGGACAGCTCGTAAATCAGCCCCAGCATTTT. This translates into CASSLGQLVNQPQHF.

This chain links TRBV30 with TRBJ1-2; D is unclear. The ends were cut back, 2 bases at V and 5 bases at J, with 9 bases in the middle. CDR1 is GTSNPN and CDR2 is SVGIG in the germline V gene (reference sequence). This CDR3 contains 12 residues. The CDR3 sequence: CAWSPVGYGYTF. Written as DNA, the CDR3 is TGTGCCTGGAGTCCCGTGGGGTATGGCTACACCTTC.

The rearrangement links TRBV7-2 to TRBJ2-1; 12 nucleotides align to TRBD2. Germline V lookup: CDR1 SGHTA, CDR2 FQGNSA. J lost 7 bases, V lost 0 bases, and 10 bases had no gene match. The CDR3 length is 18 residues. In DNA form, the CDR3 reads TGTGCCAGCAGCTTAGCAGGGCTAGCGGGAGGGCGTAGGAATGAGCAGTTCTTC. The encoded protein is CASSLAGLAGGRRNEQFF.

V usage is TRBV19 and J usage is TRBJ1-2; a weak D match, TRBD1 (5 bases). The CDR3 is 17 amino acids. V dropped 6 bases and J dropped 3 bases, with 23 bases sitting between them. The V gene's germline CDR1 is LNHDA and CDR2 SQIVND (reference sequence). The CDR3 DNA reads TGTGCCAGTAGCAATGTGGGACTCCCGGAAAGAGACTATGGCTACACCTTC. Translation: CASSNVGLPERDYGYTF.

On this clone: The same CDR3 is also encoded by other DNA sequences in this sample. This sequence joins TRBV20-1 and TRBJ2-5; D possibly corresponds to TRBD1 (6 bases). The CDR3 sequence is 11 residues long. Trimming cost V 4 bases and J 5 bases, with 8 bases left between them. From germline, CDR1 is DFQATT and CDR2 SNEGSKA (reference sequence). DNA for the CDR3: TGCAGTGCTAAGAGGGGGGAGACCCAGTACTTC. Its protein product is CSAKRGETQYF.

At least ten counts were recorded for this clone. The V and J genes are TRBV18 and TRBJ2-7; 7 positions match TRBD2. CDR3 length equals 13 residues. Trimming at V came to 4 bases and at J to 5 bases, leaving 5 bases not matched to a gene. Per the germline V gene, CDR1 is KGHSH and CDR2 is LQKENI. CDR3 residues: CASSRGGSNEQYF. The CDR3 nucleotides read TGTGCCAGCTCACGGGGAGGGTCGAACGAGCAGTACTTC.